The 17 T cell receptor beta chains listed next were all sequenced from one sample in a study of T cell repertoires in cytomegalovirus infection. From the reads, TCRdb called clonotypes with MiXCR, one entry per CDR3 protein. The sample consists of some 350,000 distinct CDR3 sequences, 34% of them appearing once. No antigen has been assigned to these receptors. Sample: cultured PBMCs, taken from culture after CMV antigen stimulation. These receptors were collected from a human donor in good health (CMV status not recorded). Some clones in this sample may be carry-over from other donors' samples.

This clonotype was counted between two and nine times. The chain couples TRBV18 to TRBJ2-5; tentatively, D is TRBD2 (6 bases). The ends were cut back, 4 bases at V and 2 bases at J, with 11 bases in the middle. CDR1 is KGHSH and CDR2 is LQKENI in the germline V gene. The CDR3 sequence is 14 residues long. In DNA form, the CDR3 reads TGTGCCAGCTCACTTCGGGAGCAGCAAGAGACCCAGTACTTC. It specifies CASSLREQQETQYF.

This rearrangement joins TRBV29-1 to TRBJ1-1, with 7 bases matching TRBD1. CDR3 size: 13 residues. Per the germline V gene, CDR1 is SQVTM and CDR2 is ANQGSEA. V dropped 5 bases and J dropped 5; count of bases not matched to a gene: 8. CDR3 protein: CSVKTGMMTEAFF. DNA for the CDR3: TGCAGCGTTAAGACAGGGATGATGACTGAAGCTTTCTTT.

This clonotype was observed a few times. The rearrangement uses TRBV12-3 or TRBV12-4 and TRBJ2-5, with 10 bases matching TRBD1. V shed 3 bases and J 5 bases; nucleotides not matched to a gene: 3. The CDR3 is made up of 14 amino acids. The CDR3 nucleotides read TGTGCCAGCAGTTTGACAGGGGGCGGCGAGACCCAGTACTTC. This sequence encodes CASSLTGGGETQYF.

CDR3 protein: CASSQPPWTAETQYF. CDR3 coding DNA: TGTGCCAGCAGCCAACCCCCGTGGACAGCGGAGACCCAGTACTTC. The gene calls are TRBV3-1 and TRBJ2-5, with D possibly being TRBD1 (6 bases). The CDR3 extends over 15 amino acids. Germline V gene lookup returns CDR1 LGHDT and CDR2 YNNKEL (reference sequence). Trimming removed 2 bases at V and 5 bases at J, with 15 bases between.

V usage is TRBV12-5 and J usage is TRBJ2-2; 9 bases match TRBD1. Unmatched junction bases numbered 4, after V lost 1 base and J lost 7 bases. The CDR3 totals 15 residues. Germline values: CDR1 LGHNT, CDR2 FRNRAP. The DNA for the CDR3 is TGTGCTAGTGGTTTGGGGGACAGGGCATTCGGGGAGCTGTTTTTT. It yields the protein CASGLGDRAFGELFF.

This clonotype was recorded at least ten times. The V and J genes are TRBV18 and TRBJ1-6; D is unresolved. The germline V and J ends were trimmed by 0 bases and 6 bases, with 9 bases remaining between them. The CDR3 runs to 15 residues. The germline gives CDR1 KGHSH, CDR2 LQKENI. The CDR3 sequence is CASSPPGSPNSPLHF. CDR3 in DNA: TGTGCCAGCTCACCACCGGGCAGCCCTAATTCACCCCTCCACTTT.

This chain uses TRBV12-3 or TRBV12-4 with TRBJ2-3, with no clear D. V lost 3 bases and J lost 11, with 9 bases in between. CDR3 size: 11 residues. The DNA for the CDR3 is TGTGCCAGCAGTTTTCAAAGTGGGCAGTATTTT. As protein: CASSFQSGQYF.

The V and J genes are TRBV6-6 and TRBJ1-1; 7 bases fit TRBD1. CDR1 is MNHNY, CDR2 SVGAGI, per germline (reference sequence). This CDR3 has 14 amino acids. The junction had 6 bases not matched to a gene; V was cut back by 7 bases and J by 1 base. The CDR3 sequence: CASNQQGRNTEAFF. As DNA, the CDR3 is TGTGCCAGCAACCAACAGGGGCGGAACACTGAAGCTTTCTTT.

In its sample, this clonotype was seen many times. The chain recombines TRBV7-8 with TRBJ2-7; TRBD2 matches 8 bases. Germline CDR1 and CDR2: SGHVS and FQNEAQ. This CDR3 region has 16 residues. The V gene end was trimmed by 0 bases and the J gene end by 3 bases; junction bases not matched to a gene: 7. The CDR3 DNA sequence: TGTGCCAGCAGCTTAGCGCTGCAACGGGAGGGCTACGAGCAGTACTTC. Translating it yields CASSLALQREGYEQYF.

The J gene is TRBJ2-3, the V gene TRBV7-2; the match to TRBD2 covers 12 bases. CDR1 is SGHTA and CDR2 is FQGNSA in the germline V gene. This CDR3 region has 16 residues. V dropped 4 bases and J dropped 6; count of bases not matched to a gene: 8. The CDR3 coding sequence is TGTGCCAGCAGCTCGGACGGACTAGCGGGATTCGATACGCAGTATTTT. The encoded protein is CASSSDGLAGFDTQYF.

This rearrangement joins TRBV7-6 to TRBJ2-5; the match to TRBD1 covers 8 bases. V was pared by 4 bases and J by 5 bases, with 3 bases of the junction left unmatched. This CDR3 contains 13 residues. Germline lookup yields CDR1 SGHVS and CDR2 FNYEAQ. The CDR3 nucleotides read TGTGCCAGCAGCTCAGGGGGCTTTGAGACCCAGTACTTC. Protein sequence: CASSSGGFETQYF.

The chain is built from TRBV2 and TRBJ2-7; D remains ambiguous. Trimming shortened V by 0 bases and J by 2 bases, and 14 bases separated the two germline ends. This CDR3 is built from 16 residues. Germline-derived CDR1 and CDR2 are SNHLY and FYNNEI. This CDR3 is CASSEAPTTWPYEQYV. CDR3 nucleotide sequence: TGTGCCAGCAGTGAAGCGCCAACTACTTGGCCCTACGAGCAGTACGTC.

This clonotype was seen a few times. The chain links TRBV29-1 to TRBJ2-2; 7 positions match TRBD1. Germline V CDR1 and CDR2: SQVTM, ANQGSEA. The CDR3 runs 14 residues. V was clipped by 6 bases and J by 1 base; unmatched bases: 5. The DNA for the CDR3 is TGCAGCGTCGTAGACAGGGTGAACACCGGGGAGCTGTTTTTT. Protein product: CSVVDRVNTGELFF.

The chain combines TRBV6-4 with TRBJ2-7; D may be TRBD2 (5 bases). Germline V gene data show CDR1 as MRHNA and CDR2 as SNTAGT. The V gene lost 0 bases and the J gene lost 2 bases, with 11 bases spanning the gap. The CDR3 is 15 amino acids. CDR3 nucleotides: TGTGCCAGCAGTGACTCTGGGGAGCTCCCCTACGAGCAGTACGTC. This gives the protein CASSDSGELPYEQYV.

The chain couples TRBV12-3 or TRBV12-4 to TRBJ1-4; D not resolved. This CDR3 spans 14 amino acids. Trimming left V 5 bases short and J 8 bases short, with 15 bases between. The CDR3 DNA is TGTGCCAGCAGTCAGGACTCTAGGAACGAAAAACTGTTTTTT. This codes for CASSQDSRNEKLFF.

J is TRBJ2-6 and V is TRBV7-2, with D perhaps TRBD1 (6 bases). V lost 5 bases, J lost 1 base, and 9 bases lay in between. The length of the CDR3 is 15 residues. The germline V gene has CDR1 SGHTA and CDR2 FQGNSA. The CDR3 sequence: CASSATGSGANVLTF. CDR3 coding DNA: TGTGCCAGCAGCGCCACAGGGTCTGGGGCCAACGTCCTGACTTTC. Supplemented by reference TRBV7-2 and TRBJ2-6, the full variable domain reads GAGVSQSPSNKVTEKGKDVELRCDPISGHTALYWYRQSLGQGLEFLIYFQGNSAPDKSGLPSDRFSAERTGGSVSTLTIQRTQQEDSAVYLCASSATGSGANVLTFGAGSRLTVL.

This clonotype was seen a few times. The rearrangement joins TRBV19 to TRBJ1-6; D is ambiguous. Trimming pared 4 bases from V and 3 bases from J, leaving 7 bases between. In germline, CDR1 is LNHDA, CDR2 SQIVND (reference sequence). CDR3 length equals 14 residues. CDR3 amino acids: CASSNGIYNSPLHF. In DNA, the CDR3 is TGTGCCAGTAGTAACGGGATCTATAATTCACCCCTCCACTTT.